The clone carrying this T cell receptor beta chain was found once. Trimming removed 1 base at V and 1 base at J, with 7 bases between. The CDR3 consists of 15 residues. The V gene's germline CDR1 is LGHNA and CDR2 YNFKEQ. This specimen belongs to a study of shared clonotypes between healthy human individuals. The assay was immunoSEQ multiplex PCR, and TCRdb's table has in-frame clones only and misses some. This sample has hundreds of thousands of clones, with just over 75% found just once. Sequenced input: PBMCs. The chain combines TRBV4-2 with TRBJ2-2; a weak D match, TRBD2 (6 bases). The origin of this receptor is a woman aged 40 to 50 in good health. Some clones in this sample may be carry-over from other donors' samples. CDR3 coding DNA: TGTGCCAGCAGCCAAGGGAGGGTGAACACCGGGGAGCTGTTTTTT. It yields the protein CASSQGRVNTGELFF.